This record covers a single T cell receptor beta chain. Its antigen is still unknown. The sample comes from a study of vaccination and CD4 T cells after COVID-19. Turning to the study itself: Culture controls were given either a CEFX pool, an HIV-1 Nef pool, or no peptide.

Germline CDR1 and CDR2: SGHAT and FQDESV (reference sequence). The V end was cut by 2 bases, the J end by 2 bases, with 10 bases between. The CDR3 extends over 14 amino acids. The treatment is: 10-day PBMC culture with coronavirus spike peptide pools or control peptides (ViraFEST assay). One should note that the unexposed donor's CD4+ T cells were collected before the COVID-19 pandemic (2011-2018). T cells were expanded with peptide pools, and expanded clonotypes were identified by TCR sequencing. Peptide pools at about 9.7 ug/ml, together with 10 IU/ml IL-2, were added to cultures of two million PBMCs per well. The assay that was used to sequence DNA from cultured CD4+ T cells was the Oncomine TCR Beta short-read assay. Each CDR3 protein gets one entry after TCRdb re-called the PCR reads with MiXCR. The sample lists about 2,300 distinct CDR3 sequences; 35% to 45% were seen once.

This chain connects TRBV11-1 to TRBJ2-7; TRBD2 might be the D (5 bases). The receptor was isolated from a human donor in good health. The source material was CD4+ T cells from blood, cultured in vitro. The CDR3 nucleotides are TGTGCCAGCAGCTTATCAGGAGGCCCCTACGAGCAGTACTTC. Translating gives CASSLSGGPYEQYF. The full variable domain, its missing parts supplied by reference TRBV11-1 and TRBJ2-7, is EAEVAQSPRYKITEKSQAVAFWCDPISGHATLYWYRQILGQGPELLVQFQDESVVDDSQLPKDRFSAERLKGVDSTLKIQPAELGDSAMYLCASSLSGGPYEQYFGPGTRLTVT.